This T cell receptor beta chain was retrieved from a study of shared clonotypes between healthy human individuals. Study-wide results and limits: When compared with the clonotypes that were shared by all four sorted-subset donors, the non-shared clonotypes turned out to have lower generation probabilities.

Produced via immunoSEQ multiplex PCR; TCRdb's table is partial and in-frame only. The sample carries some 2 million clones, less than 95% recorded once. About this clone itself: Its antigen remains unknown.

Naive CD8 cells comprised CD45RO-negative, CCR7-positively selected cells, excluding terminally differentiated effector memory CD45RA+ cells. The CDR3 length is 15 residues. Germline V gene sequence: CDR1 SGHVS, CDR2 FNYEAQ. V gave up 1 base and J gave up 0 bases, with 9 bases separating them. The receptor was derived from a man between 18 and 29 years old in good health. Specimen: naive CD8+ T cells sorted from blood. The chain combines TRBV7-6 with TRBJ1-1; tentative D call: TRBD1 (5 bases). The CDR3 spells CASSLGGDMNTEAFF. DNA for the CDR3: TGTGCCAGCAGCTTAGGGGGCGACATGAACACTGAAGCTTTCTTT.